The rows below give T cell receptor beta chains drawn from one sample of a study of vaccination and CD4 T cells after COVID-19. TCRdb fed the PCR reads into MiXCR, producing one record per CDR3 protein. The sample contains approximately 18,000 distinct CDR3 sequences, roughly three fifths of which appear only once. These TCRs' antigens remain unknown. Source material: CD4+ T cells from blood, cultured in vitro. The receptors stem from a human donor who had recovered from COVID-19. CDR3s include the opening cysteine and the closing phenylalanine or tryptophan. The D gene is left open where the match is weak. Rows may omit the clone size; those that give it use once, few, many or a size class.

cdr3_length d_call clone_size j_call v_call cdr3_aa cdr3_nt
13 . . TRBJ1-2 TRBV2 CASSLGQDYGYTF TGTGCCAGCAGTTTGGGGCAGGACTATGGCTACACCTTC
14 TRBD1 . TRBJ2-2 TRBV11-3 CATRGTGGAGELFF TGTGCCACCCGAGGGACAGGGGGGGCCGGGGAGCTGTTTTTT
12 TRBD1 . TRBJ1-2 TRBV20-1 CSATGTAKGYTF TGCAGTGCTACAGGGACAGCGAAGGGCTACACCTTC
15 TRBD2 . TRBJ2-3 TRBV20-1 CSARATSEYTDTQYF TGCAGTGCTAGGGCGACTAGCGAATACACAGATACGCAGTATTTT
13 . . TRBJ2-1 TRBV20-1 CSANLASYNEQFF TGCAGTGCTAACCTAGCCTCCTACAATGAGCAGTTCTTC
16 TRBD2 few TRBJ2-2 TRBV27 CASSTRLAGGVGELFF TGTGCCAGCAGTACCAGACTAGCGGGAGGTGTCGGGGAGCTGTTTTTT
13 . . TRBJ2-7 TRBV20-1 CSATYIDRGEQYF TGCAGTGCCACCTACATCGATCGCGGCGAGCAGTACTTC
15 . . TRBJ1-6 TRBV5-4 CASSLELGANSPLHF TGTGCCAGCAGCTTGGAACTGGGGGCGAATTCACCCCTCCACTTT
12 . medium-sized TRBJ1-1 TRBV30 CAWRRTLTEAFF TGTGCCTGGAGAAGGACGCTCACTGAAGCTTTCTTT
17 . . TRBJ1-5 TRBV6-4 CASSVSEGPASNQPQHF TGTGCCAGCAGTGTATCGGAGGGACCGGCTAGCAATCAGCCCCAGCATTTT
12 . . TRBJ1-1 TRBV28 CASSLLGAGAFF TGTGCCAGCAGTCTCCTGGGGGCGGGAGCTTTCTTT
14 TRBD2 . TRBJ2-1 TRBV19 CASKPWGGDNEQFF TGTGCCAGTAAGCCCTGGGGAGGGGACAATGAGCAGTTCTTC
16 TRBD1 . TRBJ2-5 TRBV5-4 CASSLMTGAYQETQYF TGTGCCAGCAGCTTAATGACAGGGGCCTACCAAGAGACCCAGTACTTC
13 . few TRBJ1-5 TRBV11-2 CASSLISNQPQHF TGTGCCAGCAGCTTAATAAGTAATCAGCCCCAGCATTTT
13 . . TRBJ1-5 TRBV6-1 CASAGWSNQPQHF TGTGCCAGCGCCGGATGGAGCAATCAGCCCCAGCATTTT
13 . . TRBJ1-5 TRBV6-1 CASSGDRNQPQHF TGTGCCAGCAGCGGTGACAGAAATCAGCCCCAGCATTTT
13 . . TRBJ1-6 TRBV12-3/TRBV12-4 CASSSRQNSPLHF TGTGCCAGCAGTTCCCGACAGAATTCACCCCTCCACTTT
12 . . TRBJ2-5 TRBV6-1 CASRRTAETQYF TGTGCCAGCAGGCGGACGGCAGAGACCCAGTACTTC
13 . . TRBJ1-1 TRBV19 CASSIQRLSEAFF TGTGCCAGTAGTATACAACGGTTGAGTGAAGCTTTCTTT
15 . . TRBJ2-2 TRBV2 CASLLGVRRTGELFF TGTGCCAGTCTATTGGGGGTCAGAAGAACCGGGGAGCTGTTTTTT
17 TRBD1 . TRBJ1-1 TRBV10-3 CAISGKDRGPMNTEAFF TGTGCCATCAGTGGTAAGGACAGGGGGCCCATGAACACTGAAGCTTTCTTT
14 . . TRBJ1-2 TRBV6-2/TRBV6-3 CASSRQGRRDGYTF TGTGCCAGCAGTCGGCAGGGGCGCCGCGACGGCTACACCTTC
20 TRBD1 . TRBJ2-5 TRBV20-1 CSAREIRGGQGPVIQETQYF TGCAGTGCTAGAGAGATCAGAGGGGGACAGGGCCCCGTTATTCAAGAGACCCAGTACTTC
13 . . TRBJ1-4 TRBV24-1 CATSEGGHEKLFF TGTGCCACCAGTGAGGGAGGCCATGAAAAACTGTTTTTT
14 . . TRBJ1-1 TRBV7-2 CASTTQGWRTEAFF TGTGCCAGCACCACACAGGGATGGAGAACTGAAGCTTTCTTT